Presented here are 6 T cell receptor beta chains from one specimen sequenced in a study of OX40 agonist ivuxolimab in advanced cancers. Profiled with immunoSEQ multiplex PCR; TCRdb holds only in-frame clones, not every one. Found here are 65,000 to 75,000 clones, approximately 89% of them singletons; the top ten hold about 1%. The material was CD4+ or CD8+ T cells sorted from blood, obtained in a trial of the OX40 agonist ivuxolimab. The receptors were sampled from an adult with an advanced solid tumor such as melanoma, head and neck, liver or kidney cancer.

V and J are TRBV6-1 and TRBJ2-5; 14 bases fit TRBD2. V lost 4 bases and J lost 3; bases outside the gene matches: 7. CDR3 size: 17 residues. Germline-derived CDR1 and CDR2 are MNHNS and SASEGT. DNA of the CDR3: TGTGCCAGCAGTGCCCGACTAGCGGGGGGGCCCAAAGAGACCCAGTACTTC. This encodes CASSARLAGGPKETQYF.

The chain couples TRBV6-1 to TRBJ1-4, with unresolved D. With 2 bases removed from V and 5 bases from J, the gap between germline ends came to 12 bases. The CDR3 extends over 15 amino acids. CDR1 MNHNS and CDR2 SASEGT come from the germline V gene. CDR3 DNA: TGTGCCAGCAGTGAACGAGCGGGCCTAAATGAAAAACTGTTTTTT. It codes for CASSERAGLNEKLFF.

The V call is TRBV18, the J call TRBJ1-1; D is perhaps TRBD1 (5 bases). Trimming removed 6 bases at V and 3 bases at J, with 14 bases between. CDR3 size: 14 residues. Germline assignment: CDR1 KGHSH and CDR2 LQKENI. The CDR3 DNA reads TGTGCCAGCTCGGGTGTCGGGGGGGACACTGAAGCTTTCTTT. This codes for CASSGVGGDTEAFF.

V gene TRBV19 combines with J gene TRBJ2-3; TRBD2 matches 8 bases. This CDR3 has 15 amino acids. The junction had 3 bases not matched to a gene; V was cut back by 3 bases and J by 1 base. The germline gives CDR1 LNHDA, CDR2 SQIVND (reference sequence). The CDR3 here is CASSIPGGGTDTQYF. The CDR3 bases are TGTGCCAGTAGTATCCCGGGGGGGGGCACAGATACGCAGTATTTT.

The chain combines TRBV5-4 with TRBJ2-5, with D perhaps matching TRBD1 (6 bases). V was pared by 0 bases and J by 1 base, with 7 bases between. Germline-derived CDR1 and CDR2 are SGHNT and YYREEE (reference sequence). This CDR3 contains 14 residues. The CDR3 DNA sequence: TGTGCCAGCAGCTTGGCAGGGGCCCAAGAGACCCAGTACTTC. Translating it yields CASSLAGAQETQYF.

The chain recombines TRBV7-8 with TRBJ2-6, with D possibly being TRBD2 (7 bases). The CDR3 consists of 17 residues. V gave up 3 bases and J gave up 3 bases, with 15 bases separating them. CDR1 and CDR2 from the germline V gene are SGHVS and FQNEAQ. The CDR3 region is CASSLVTGGGGANVLTF. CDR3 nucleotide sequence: TGTGCCAGCAGCTTGGTCACGGGGGGCGGTGGGGCCAACGTCCTGACTTTC.